The entry below describes one T cell receptor beta chain. The antigen is undetermined. The data derive from a study of beta chain features in type 1 diabetes. Whole-study results and caveats: Shorter TCRB CDR3s, moderately but significantly so, marked every one of the four CD4+ subsets in Type 1 diabetes patients. Any HLA effect on TCRB rearrangement was left unresolved by small sub-analyses.

The CDR3 totals 13 residues. The V end was cut by 0 bases, the J end by 5 bases, with 7 bases between. Germline loops: CDR1 KGHSH, CDR2 LQKENI. The whole isolated RNA underwent reverse transcription, so sequencing captured expressed TCRB transcripts. The study sequenced naive, central memory and regulatory T cell samples to an average of about 3.6 million reads. Data came from immunoSEQ multiplex PCR; TCRdb stores just in-frame clones and leaves some out. The sample has more than 300,000 clones, around 15% seen once; the top ten hold approximately 0.02%. This sequence joins TRBV18 and TRBJ1-2; D not certain. Sequences were obtained from naive CD4+ T cells from blood. This TCR was sampled from a woman between 18 and 29 years old in good health. The CDR3 nucleotides read TGTGCCAGCTCACCACCGAACGGGTATGGCTACACCTTC. Encoded protein: CASSPPNGYGYTF.